This T cell receptor (beta chain) is drawn from a study of blood T cell repertoires in COVID-19 (dated by TCRdb to 2018 to 2021). For the study in its entirety: Collaborator samples came from the United States, Italy and Spain and covered acute and convalescent phases of COVID-19. The material from the prospective study consisted of cDNA or gDNA derived from T cells, B-cell-depleted T cells, or PBMCs. The dataset comprised deeply sampled blood TCRbeta repertoires from subjects exposed to, actively infected with, or recovered from COVID-19. The repertoires were released in a freely available public database intended as a resource for research on the immune response to SARS-CoV-2. The samples were drawn from two sources: the first 160 participants of the ongoing ImmuneRACE study, and 1,200 or so subjects contributed by 6 global collaborators. Sample metadata almost always included a de-identified subject ID, COVID-19 status, age in years and sex. Where available, HLA class I and class II types were taken from metadata supplied by the sample provider and were not determined by assay-based typing.

What the authors observed across the whole study: How much clinical and demographic metadata was included differed by source and by participant, and the metadata was provided uncurated.

One collaborating source in Seattle enrolled patients while the patients were actively infected and followed the patients over time throughout the course of disease. The collaborating institutions used their own protocols to collect whole blood in K2EDTA tubes. For TCRbeta analysis, collaborators shipped samples in one of three forms: frozen whole blood, isolated PBMCs, or DNA extracted from either of those sample types. Taken from cysteine to phenylalanine, the CDR3 has 17 residues. Solely the CDR3 DNA is kept, with 51 bases framed from the first base. CDR1 and CDR2 are drawn from the germline V gene: MGHRA, YSYEKL. From V the trimming removes 4 bases and from J it removes 0 bases, while the gene matches leave 7 bases of the junction unaccounted for. Remarks on this clone: The antigen it binds to is not known. Qualities for individual bases were not recorded, and no much larger clone is one base off.

TCRbeta CDR3 regions were amplified from genomic DNA using the immunoSEQ Assay, a bias-controlled multiplex PCR. The authors processed their data as follows. The number of nucleated cells in each sample was estimated from the amplification of reference gene primers within the assay. To quantify the absolute abundance of each unique TCRbeta CDR3 rearrangement, sequence reads were collapsed and filtered. For each sample, productive Simpson clonality was calculated by taking the square root of Simpson's diversity index across productive rearrangements. Entries here come from immuneACCESS through TCRdb and include only in-frame sequences with V and J called. Some clones fail to appear in such tables; in the studies checked, an unresolved V gene covers under half of the shortfall, and the cause of the remainder is unknown. V, J and clone size derive from that table, while D and trimming were established from the DNA sequence. This sample gives 95,000 to 150,000 clones in total; approximately 81% of them show up just once. The ten most abundant clones make up over 5.5% of the sample.

The sequence was obtained from an elderly man with COVID-19, enrolled during active disease. Material: peripheral blood. The V gene is TRBV4-1 and the J gene is TRBJ2-3; 10 middle bases align to TRBD2. The nucleotides are TGCGCCAGCAGCCGGGTCCTAGCGGGGGCTAGCACAGATACGCAGTATTTT. Translated, it gives CASSRVLAGASTDTQYF.